One and the same sample provided the 3 T cell receptor beta chains below, sequenced in a study of CD8+ T cells in alopecia areata (dated by TCRdb to 2017 to 2018). Libraries came from the immunoSEQ multiplex PCR assay. To provide template for TCR sequencing, every sample had RNA extracted and reverse transcribed into cDNA. Not all clones reach the TCRdb copy of this immuneACCESS table, which keeps in-frame sequences only. Checked studies attribute under half of the gap to unresolved V genes and leave the rest unexplained. The table for this sample lists about 210,000 clones; around three fifths of them were counted only once. The ten largest clones take up around 1.6% of the sample. Per the publication, the time point label means: around 29 days on oral tofacitinib. The sample's treatment or condition label, decoded: oral pan-JAK inhibitor, 5-10 mg twice daily. The sample in question was CD4+ T cells sorted from blood, obtained at week 4, from a patient treated with tofacitinib. These receptors were collected from a human donor with alopecia areata.

V usage is TRBV27 and J usage is TRBJ1-6; D gene unclear. CDR1 is MNHEY, CDR2 SMNVEV, per germline (reference sequence). The CDR3 length is 15 residues. V was clipped by 3 bases and J by 2 bases, with 8 bases between them. CDR3 loop: CASSFMSTYNSPLHF. CDR3 coding DNA: TGTGCCAGCAGTTTTATGTCAACCTATAATTCACCCCTCCACTTT.

The chain carries TRBV29-1 and TRBJ2-5; 9 bases align to TRBD1. Germline CDR1 SQVTM, CDR2 ANQGSEA. Trimming removed 7 bases from V and 1 base from J; junction bases left unmatched: 16. CDR3 size: 17 residues. CDR3 DNA: TGCAGCGCCACCCCACTCCGGGGACAGGGTATCCAAGAGACCCAGTACTTC. This encodes CSATPLRGQGIQETQYF.

The V gene is TRBV29-1, the J gene TRBJ2-1; possible D gene TRBD1, 6 bases. Germline values: CDR1 SQVTM, CDR2 ANQGSEA. The CDR3 consists of 10 residues. V was pared by 8 bases and J by 7 bases, with 9 bases between. The CDR3 DNA is TGCAGCTACGACAGGAATGAGCAGTTCTTC. This translates into CSYDRNEQFF.